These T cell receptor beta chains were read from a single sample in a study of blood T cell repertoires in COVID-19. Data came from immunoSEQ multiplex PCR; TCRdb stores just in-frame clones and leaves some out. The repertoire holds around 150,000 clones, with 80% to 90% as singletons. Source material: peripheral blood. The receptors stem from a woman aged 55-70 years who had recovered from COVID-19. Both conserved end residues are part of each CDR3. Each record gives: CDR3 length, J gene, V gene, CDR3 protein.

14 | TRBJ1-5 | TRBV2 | CASSAQGRNQPQHF
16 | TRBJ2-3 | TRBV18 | CASSSLTGRLADTQYF
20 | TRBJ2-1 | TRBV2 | CASTQRGLAGAMSSYNEQFF
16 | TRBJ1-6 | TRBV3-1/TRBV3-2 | CASSQLDRGQNSPLHF
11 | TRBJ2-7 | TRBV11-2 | CASSRGYEQYF
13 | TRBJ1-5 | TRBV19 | CASSADRVQPQHF
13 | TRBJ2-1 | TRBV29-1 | CSSLPAGINEQFF
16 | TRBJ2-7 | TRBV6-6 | CASSRNPTSGFYEQYF
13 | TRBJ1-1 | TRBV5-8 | CASSLGAWTEAFF
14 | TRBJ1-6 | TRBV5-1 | CASSFSGVNSPLHF
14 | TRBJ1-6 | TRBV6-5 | CASSYGQGNSPLHF
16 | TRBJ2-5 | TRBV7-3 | CASSLNGQRAKETQYF
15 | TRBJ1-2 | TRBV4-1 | CASSHPDRPNYGYTF
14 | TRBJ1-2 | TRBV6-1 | CASSEGLAGYGYTF
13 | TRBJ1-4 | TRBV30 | CAWTPRANEKLFF
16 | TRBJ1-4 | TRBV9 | CASSAAWGQGAEKLFF
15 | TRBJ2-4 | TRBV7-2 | CASSREQLAKNIQYF
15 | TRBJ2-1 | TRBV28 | CASSLYRDRDNEQFF
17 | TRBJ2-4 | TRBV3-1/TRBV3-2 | CASSPLSIQGIKNIQYF
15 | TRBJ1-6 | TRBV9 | CASSTRQEGNSPLHF
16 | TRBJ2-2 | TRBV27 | CASSLSRTGGTGELFF
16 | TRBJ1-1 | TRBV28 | CASSPSPGQGAAEAFF
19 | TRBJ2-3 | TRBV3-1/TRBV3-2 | CASSQFARGSGGATDTQYF
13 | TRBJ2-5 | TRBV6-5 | CASSYSGEKTQYF
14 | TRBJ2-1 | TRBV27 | CASSLGQGLDEQFF
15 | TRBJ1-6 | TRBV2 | CASSSTGQGYSPLHF
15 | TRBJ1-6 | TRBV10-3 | CAISERGGENSPLHF
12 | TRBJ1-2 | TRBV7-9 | CASSPPGVGYTF